This is a list of T cell receptor beta chains from one sample in a study of tissue T cells after allogeneic stem cell transplantation. TCRdb keeps only in-frame clones here, not all; method: immunoSEQ multiplex PCR. The table lists roughly 530 clones, 65% to 85% of them singletons. The specimen comprised liver tissue, sampled at autopsy. Receptor source: a male patient between 35 and 75 years old with steroid-refractory graft-versus-host disease after an allogeneic stem cell transplant. Certain T cells may be donor cells from the graft. Both conserved end residues are part of each CDR3. A D gene is named only where the DNA matches it firmly. Clone size is shown for a subset of rows, as once, few, many or a class of expanded clone.

DNA: TGTGCCAGCAGCCAAGATCCCCAGGCTAGCAATCAGCCCCAGCATTTT
CDR3: CASSQDPQASNQPQHF
size: -
D: -
J: TRBJ1-5
V: TRBV4-2

DNA: TGTGCCAGCAGTTTAGACAGTGCTCACTACGAGCAGTACTTC
CDR3: CASSLDSAHYEQYF
size: -
D: -
J: TRBJ2-7
V: TRBV27

DNA: TGTGCCAGCCTGGGGGGACTGCACTCTGGAAACACCATATATTTT
CDR3: CASLGGLHSGNTIYF
size: -
D: -
J: TRBJ1-3
V: TRBV19

DNA: TGTGCCAGTACCCTAGGAAGGGTAGGGAATCAGCCCCAGCATTTT
CDR3: CASTLGRVGNQPQHF
size: -
D: -
J: TRBJ1-5
V: TRBV19

DNA: TGTGCCAGCGGGGCAGGGGAGCAGTACTTC
CDR3: CASGAGEQYF
size: few
D: -
J: TRBJ2-7
V: TRBV28

DNA: TGTGCCAGCAGCCCAAGACGAGGGAACACTGAAGCTTTCTTT
CDR3: CASSPRRGNTEAFF
size: -
D: -
J: TRBJ1-1
V: TRBV7-2

DNA: TGTGCCAGCAGCTTAGCGATGAGCTCCTACAATGAGCAGTTCTTC
CDR3: CASSLAMSSYNEQFF
size: -
D: -
J: TRBJ2-1
V: TRBV7-2

DNA: TGTGCCAGCAGCTTAGCGCGGGGTTTTGACAATCAGCCCCAGCATTTT
CDR3: CASSLARGFDNQPQHF
size: -
D: -
J: TRBJ1-5
V: TRBV7-9

DNA: TGTGCCAGCTCAACAATTGGGACTAGCGGGGGGGGCATACGGCAGTACTTC
CDR3: CASSTIGTSGGGIRQYF
size: -
D: TRBD2
J: TRBJ2-7
V: TRBV18

DNA: TGTGCCAGCAGTCCCCAGGGTCTCGACGAGCAGTACTTC
CDR3: CASSPQGLDEQYF
size: -
D: -
J: TRBJ2-7
V: TRBV28

DNA: TGTGCCATCAGTGAGCGAGAAACTGAAGCTTTCTTT
CDR3: CAISERETEAFF
size: -
D: -
J: TRBJ1-1
V: TRBV10-3

DNA: TGTGCCAGCAGTTACTCGACCACAGGGAATGAAAAACTGTTTTTT
CDR3: CASSYSTTGNEKLFF
size: -
D: -
J: TRBJ1-4
V: TRBV6-5

DNA: TGTGCCATCGATCCGGACGGAGTGAACACTGAAGCTTTCTTT
CDR3: CAIDPDGVNTEAFF
size: -
D: -
J: TRBJ1-1
V: TRBV10-3

DNA: TGTGCCAGCAGCAAAGCGCTCCAGTCCTCCTACAATGAGCAGTTCTTC
CDR3: CASSKALQSSYNEQFF
size: -
D: -
J: TRBJ2-1
V: TRBV21-1

DNA: TGTGCCAGCAGCTTGCTGACCCGAAGCGAGCAGTACTTC
CDR3: CASSLLTRSEQYF
size: -
D: -
J: TRBJ2-7
V: TRBV7-2

DNA: TGTGCCAGCAGCTTGTATGGTGGGGGGAGGGAAGAGCAGTTCTTC
CDR3: CASSLYGGGREEQFF
size: -
D: TRBD2
J: TRBJ2-1
V: TRBV5-5